These T cell receptor beta chains were read from a single sample in a study of blood T cell repertoires in COVID-19. TCRdb's table, derived via immunoSEQ multiplex PCR, lists solely in-frame clones and lacks some. This table holds about 260,000 clones, 70% to 90% found once. Sequenced material: peripheral blood. The receptors originated from a human donor in a cohort sampled during active COVID-19. Each CDR3 is given with its conserved first and last residue. Each record gives: V gene, clone size, J gene, D gene, CDR3 DNA, CDR3 protein. The D gene is left open where the match is weak. Clone size is stated in some rows and not others, as once, few, many or a class when expanded.

TRBV9	NA	TRBJ1-1	NA	TGTGCCAGCAGCGTAGAGGGGTACACTGAAGCTTTCTTT	CASSVEGYTEAFF
TRBV5-1	NA	TRBJ2-7	NA	TGCGCCAGCAGCTTGGACGGGTTCGCCTACGAGCAGTACTTC	CASSLDGFAYEQYF
TRBV15	once	TRBJ2-7	TRBD1	TGTGCCACCAGCAGAGCCGGGACAGGGGTCGAGCAGTACTTC	CATSRAGTGVEQYF
TRBV27	NA	TRBJ2-7	TRBD2	TGTGCCAGCAGGCGGGGAGGGACGGAGCTCTCCTACGAGCAGTACTTC	CASRRGGTELSYEQYF
TRBV4-2	NA	TRBJ1-2	NA	TGTGCCAGCAGCCAAGATCGGTGGGGGGGCGGTGGCTACACCTTC	CASSQDRWGGGGYTF
TRBV9	once	TRBJ2-3	TRBD1	TGTGCCAGCAGCGAGCGGACAGGAGGTGCAACCACAGATACGCAGTATTTT	CASSERTGGATTDTQYF
TRBV11-2	NA	TRBJ1-6	NA	TGTGCCAGCAGCCCCCCGGACAGCTCCTATAATTCACCCCTCCACTTT	CASSPPDSSYNSPLHF
TRBV14	NA	TRBJ2-7	TRBD1	TGTGCCAGCAGCCAATACAGGGGCAGCTACGAGCAGTACTTC	CASSQYRGSYEQYF
TRBV7-8	NA	TRBJ2-7	TRBD1	TGTGCCAGCAGCAGCCGGGACAGGGGCGGATACGAGCAGTACTTC	CASSSRDRGGYEQYF
TRBV29-1	NA	TRBJ1-6	NA	TGCAGCGTATCGACAGGAGGTGATTCACCCCTCCACTTT	CSVSTGGDSPLHF